This T cell receptor (beta chain) was retrieved from a study of early T cells in non-severe SARS-CoV-2 infection. Across the study: From unsorted whole blood, bulk RNA was sequenced, and the chains remained unpaired.

Each single cDNA molecule received a unique molecular identifier. Via MiXCR, TCRdb re-called the 5' RACE reads, giving one row per CDR3 protein. This table holds about 22,000 distinct CDR3 sequences, less than 5% found once. This clonotype showed up many times. Its antigen is not known. Whole-study results and caveats: VDJdb matching, biased toward anti-spike CD8 responses, missed private and CD4 specificities.

Sample: whole blood. The source is an adult who was a healthcare worker with PCR-confirmed SARS-CoV-2 infection or an uninfected control (not recorded which).

The CDR3 bases are TGCAGCGTTGCCGGGGTCTACAATGAGCAGTTCTTC. Translating gives CSVAGVYNEQFF. The genes are TRBV29-1 and TRBJ2-1, with D perhaps TRBD2 (5 bases). The V gene lost 4 bases and the J gene lost 3 bases, with 7 bases spanning the gap. CDR3 length: 12 residues. Germline V gene lookup returns CDR1 SQVTM and CDR2 ANQGSEA.